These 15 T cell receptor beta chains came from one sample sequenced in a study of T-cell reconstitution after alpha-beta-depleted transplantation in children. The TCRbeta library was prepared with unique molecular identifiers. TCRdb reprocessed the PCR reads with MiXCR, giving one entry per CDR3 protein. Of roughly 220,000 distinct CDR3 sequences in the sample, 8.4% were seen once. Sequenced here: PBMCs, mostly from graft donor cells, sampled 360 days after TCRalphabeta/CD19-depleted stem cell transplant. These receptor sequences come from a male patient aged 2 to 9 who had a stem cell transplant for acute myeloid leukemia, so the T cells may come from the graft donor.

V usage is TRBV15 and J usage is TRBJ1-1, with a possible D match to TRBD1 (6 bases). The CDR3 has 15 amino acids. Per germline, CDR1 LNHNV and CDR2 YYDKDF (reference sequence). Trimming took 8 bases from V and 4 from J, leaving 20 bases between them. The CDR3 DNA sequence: TGTGCCACCGGGAGTTCCGGACGGGGGGCCACTGAAGCTTTCTTT. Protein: CATGSSGRGATEAFF.

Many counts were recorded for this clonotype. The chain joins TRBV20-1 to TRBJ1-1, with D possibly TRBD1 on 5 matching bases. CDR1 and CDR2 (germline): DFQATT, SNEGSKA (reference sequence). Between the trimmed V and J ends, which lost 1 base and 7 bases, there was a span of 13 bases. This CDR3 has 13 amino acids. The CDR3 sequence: CSARGGVLGEAFF. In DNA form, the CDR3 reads TGCAGTGCTAGAGGGGGGGTGTTGGGTGAAGCTTTCTTT.

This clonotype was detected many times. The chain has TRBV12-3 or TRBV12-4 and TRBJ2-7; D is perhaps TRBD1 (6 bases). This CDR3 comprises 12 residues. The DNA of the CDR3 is TGTGCCAGCAGTCCCGCGACCGGACAGTTTTTCGTC. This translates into CASSPATGQFFV.

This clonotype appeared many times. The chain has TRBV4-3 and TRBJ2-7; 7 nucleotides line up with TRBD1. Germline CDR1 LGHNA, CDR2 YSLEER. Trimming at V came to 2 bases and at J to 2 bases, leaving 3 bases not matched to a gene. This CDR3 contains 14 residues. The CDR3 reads CASSQLTGPYEQYF. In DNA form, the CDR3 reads TGCGCCAGCAGCCAATTGACAGGGCCCTACGAGCAGTACTTC.

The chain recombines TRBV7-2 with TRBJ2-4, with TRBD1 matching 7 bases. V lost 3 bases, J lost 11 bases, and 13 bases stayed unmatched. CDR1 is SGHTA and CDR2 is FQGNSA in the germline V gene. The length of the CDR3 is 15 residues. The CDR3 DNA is TGTGCCAGCAGCTTGGGACAGTGGGCATTTCAGCTTCAGTACTTC. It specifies CASSLGQWAFQLQYF. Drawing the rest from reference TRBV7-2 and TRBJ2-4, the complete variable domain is GAGVSQSPSNKVTEKGKDVELRCDPISGHTALYWYRQSLGQGLEFLIYFQGNSAPDKSGLPSDRFSAERTGGSVSTLTIQRTQQEDSAVYLCASSLGQWAFQLQYFGAGTRLSVL.

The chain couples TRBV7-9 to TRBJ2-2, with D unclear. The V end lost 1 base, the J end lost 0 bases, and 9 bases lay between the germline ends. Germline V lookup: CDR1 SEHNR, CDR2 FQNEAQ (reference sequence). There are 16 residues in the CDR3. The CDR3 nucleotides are TGTGCCAGCAGCTTAGACAAAACCGCGAACACCGGGGAGCTGTTTTTT. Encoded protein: CASSLDKTANTGELFF. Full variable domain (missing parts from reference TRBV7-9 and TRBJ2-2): DTGVSQNPRHKITKRGQNVTFRCDPISEHNRLYWYRQTLGQGPEFLTYFQNEAQLEKSRLLSDRFSAERPKGSFSTLEIQRTEQGDSAMYLCASSLDKTANTGELFFGEGSRLTVL.

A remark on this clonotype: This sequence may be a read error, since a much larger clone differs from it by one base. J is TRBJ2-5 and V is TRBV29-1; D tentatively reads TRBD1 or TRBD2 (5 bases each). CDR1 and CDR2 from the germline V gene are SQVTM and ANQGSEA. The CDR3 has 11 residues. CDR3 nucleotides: TGCAGCGTTGAGGTAGGGGAGAGCCAGTACTTC. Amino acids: CSVEVGESQYF.

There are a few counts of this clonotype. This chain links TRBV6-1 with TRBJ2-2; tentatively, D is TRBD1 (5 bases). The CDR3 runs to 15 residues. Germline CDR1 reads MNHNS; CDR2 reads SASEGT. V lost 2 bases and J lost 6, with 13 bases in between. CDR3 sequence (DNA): TGTGCCAGCAGTGAACGTATCAGGGTAGCCGGGGAGCTGTTTTTT. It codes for CASSERIRVAGELFF.

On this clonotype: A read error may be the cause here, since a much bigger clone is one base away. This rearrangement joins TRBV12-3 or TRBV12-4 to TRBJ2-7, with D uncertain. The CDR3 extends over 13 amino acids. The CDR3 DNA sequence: TGTGCCAGCTGTTTATCCGGGCCCGGCGAGCAGTACTTC. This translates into CASCLSGPGEQYF.

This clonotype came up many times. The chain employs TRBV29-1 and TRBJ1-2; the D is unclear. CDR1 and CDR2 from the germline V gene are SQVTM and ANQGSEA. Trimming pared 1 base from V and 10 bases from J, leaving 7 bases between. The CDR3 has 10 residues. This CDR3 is CSVEAGVYTF. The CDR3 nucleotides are TGCAGCGTTGAAGCTGGCGTCTACACCTTC.

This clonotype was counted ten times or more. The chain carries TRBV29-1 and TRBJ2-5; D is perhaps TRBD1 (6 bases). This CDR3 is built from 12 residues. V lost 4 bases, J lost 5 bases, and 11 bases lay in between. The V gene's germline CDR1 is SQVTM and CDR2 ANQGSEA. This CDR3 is CSVARGFETQYF. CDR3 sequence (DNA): TGCAGCGTTGCCAGGGGTTTCGAGACCCAGTACTTC.

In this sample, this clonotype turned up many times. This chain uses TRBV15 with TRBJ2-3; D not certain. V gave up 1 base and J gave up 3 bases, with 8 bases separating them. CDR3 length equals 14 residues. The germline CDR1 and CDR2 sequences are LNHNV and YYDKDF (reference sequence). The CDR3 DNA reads TGTGCCACCAGCAGAGTTTGGGCGACAGATACGCAGTATTTT. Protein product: CATSRVWATDTQYF.

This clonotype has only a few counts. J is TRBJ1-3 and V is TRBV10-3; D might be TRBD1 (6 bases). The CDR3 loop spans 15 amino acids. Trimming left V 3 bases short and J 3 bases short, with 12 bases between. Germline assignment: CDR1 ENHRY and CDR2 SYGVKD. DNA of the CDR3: TGTGCCATCAGTGACAGGGGACGAAATGGAAACACCATATATTTT. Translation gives CAISDRGRNGNTIYF.

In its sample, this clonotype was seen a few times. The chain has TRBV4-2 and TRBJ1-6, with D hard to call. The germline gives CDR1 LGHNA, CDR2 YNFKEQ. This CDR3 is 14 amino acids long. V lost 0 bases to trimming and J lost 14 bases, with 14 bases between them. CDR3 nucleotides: TGTGCCAGCAGCCAAGATCGAGGGTTTGGGACCCTCCACTTT. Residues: CASSQDRGFGTLHF.

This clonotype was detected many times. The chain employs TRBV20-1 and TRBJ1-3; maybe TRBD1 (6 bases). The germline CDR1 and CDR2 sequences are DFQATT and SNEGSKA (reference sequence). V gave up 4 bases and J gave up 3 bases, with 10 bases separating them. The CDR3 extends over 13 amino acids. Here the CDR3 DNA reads TGCAGTGCTACCAAGGGGGGTGGAAACACCATATATTTT. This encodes CSATKGGGNTIYF.